These T cell receptor beta chains were read from a single sample in a study of T cells expressing NK-cell markers. TCRdb reanalyzed the 5' RACE reads, giving one entry per CDR3 protein sequence and no DNA. This table holds 250,000 to 300,000 distinct CDR3 sequences. The sample consisted of blood T cells: a sorted CD56 or NKG2C T cell subset, CD4+ or CD8+ T cells, or bulk PBMC T cells (not recorded which). The source is a man younger than 30 in good health. CDR3s include the opening cysteine and the closing phenylalanine or tryptophan.

TRBJ1-1 | TRBV11-1 | CASSPLALTEAFF
TRBJ2-3 | TRBV7-2 | CASSPHRDWLTDTQYF
TRBJ2-1 | TRBV6-1 | CASSQQSPGPLSYNEQFF
TRBJ2-1 | TRBV20-1 | CSARDRRGLLRGSYNEQFF
TRBJ2-1 | TRBV30 | CAWSAGTATFF
TRBJ2-1 | TRBV20-1 | CSAPPERDSYNEQFF
TRBJ1-1 | TRBV20-1 | CSAFRGTENTEAFF
TRBJ2-1 | TRBV20-1 | CSARPGTSGIKQFF
TRBJ1-4 | TRBV12-3/TRBV12-4 | CASSLAGTTELFF
TRBJ1-2 | TRBV12-3/TRBV12-4 | CASRDGVGYTF
TRBJ2-5 | TRBV20-1 | CSAPRPGLTQETQYF
TRBJ2-5 | TRBV12-3/TRBV12-4 | CASSPYSGGLQETQYF
TRBJ2-4 | TRBV12-2 | CASRSKTQRELAKNIQYF
TRBJ2-5 | TRBV15 | CATSVTVGAEGTQYF
TRBJ2-7 | TRBV12-3/TRBV12-4 | CASSLQRRTGSHEQYF
TRBJ2-1 | TRBV27 | CASMTGTGRLAGGLLINEQFF
TRBJ1-1 | TRBV29-1 | CSVSFNTEAFF
TRBJ1-2 | TRBV12-3/TRBV12-4 | CASSSNTEGGYTF
TRBJ2-1 | TRBV12-3/TRBV12-4 | CASSLLLQNNEQFF
TRBJ2-7 | TRBV7-2 | CASSSGQTRTYEQYF
TRBJ2-1 | TRBV20-1 | CSGGTHNEQFF
TRBJ2-7 | TRBV25-1 | CASSKGTGATEQYF
TRBJ2-5 | TRBV6-6 | CASTGQVAETQYF
TRBJ2-5 | TRBV20-1 | CSARDPKTGGYETQYF
TRBJ2-2 | TRBV25-1 | CASSDSGLARTGELFF
TRBJ2-2 | TRBV24-1 | CATSQSTGELFF
TRBJ1-5 | TRBV6-1 | CASSQGKGANQPQHF
TRBJ2-5 | TRBV10-3 | CAISVAGGVLQETQYF
TRBJ2-1 | TRBV20-1 | CSASQGLLNEQFF